These T cell receptor beta chains were read from a single sample in a study of cytomegalovirus exposure and HLA in healthy donors. Libraries were prepared by immunoSEQ multiplex PCR; TCRdb keeps only in-frame clonotypes and omits some of them. The table includes 150,000 to 200,000 clones, roughly 73% detected once. The sample comprised PBMCs. Source of these receptors: a male donor in good health and CMV-seronegative. Each CDR3 is given with its conserved first and last residue. The D gene is left open where the match is weak. Clone size is given for some rows only: seen once, a few or many times, or a class if the clone is expanded.

CDR3 protein: CASSRTGVGNQPQHF
CDR3 DNA: TGTGCCAGCAGCCGGACAGGGGTAGGCAATCAGCCCCAGCATTTT
clone size: few
D gene: TRBD1
V gene: TRBV5-8
J gene: TRBJ1-5

CDR3 protein: CASSVDYRGEQYF
CDR3 DNA: TGTGCCAGCAGCGTAGACTATCGGGGCGAGCAGTACTTC
clone size: -
D gene: -
V gene: TRBV9
J gene: TRBJ2-7

CDR3 protein: CASSQLGTSDFGASYNEQFF
CDR3 DNA: TGTGCCAGCAGCCAACTTGGGACTAGCGATTTTGGGGCCTCCTACAATGAGCAGTTCTTC
clone size: -
D gene: TRBD2
V gene: TRBV6-4
J gene: TRBJ2-1

CDR3 protein: CASSLGDQPQHF
CDR3 DNA: TGTGCCAGCAGCCTAGGAGATCAGCCCCAGCATTTT
clone size: -
D gene: -
V gene: TRBV6-5
J gene: TRBJ1-5

CDR3 protein: CASSPRQLYGENTIYF
CDR3 DNA: TGTGCCAGCAGCCCCCGACAGCTTTATGGGGAAAACACCATATATTTT
clone size: -
D gene: -
V gene: TRBV21-1
J gene: TRBJ1-3

CDR3 protein: CASSSTGGGNTIYF
CDR3 DNA: TGTGCCAGCAGTTCCACAGGGGGAGGAAACACCATATATTTT
clone size: -
D gene: TRBD1
V gene: TRBV7-9
J gene: TRBJ1-3

CDR3 protein: CASSTFYEQYF
CDR3 DNA: TGTGCCAGCAGTACCTTCTACGAGCAGTACTTC
clone size: few
D gene: -
V gene: TRBV2
J gene: TRBJ2-7

CDR3 protein: CASSQGGVAVEFF
CDR3 DNA: TGTGCCAGCAGTCAAGGGGGGGTAGCGGTGGAGTTCTTC
clone size: -
D gene: -
V gene: TRBV7-6
J gene: TRBJ2-1

CDR3 protein: CASSFRRGAPLNTGELFF
CDR3 DNA: TGCGCCAGCAGCTTCCGGCGGGGTGCTCCCTTGAACACCGGGGAGCTGTTTTTT
clone size: -
D gene: -
V gene: TRBV5-1
J gene: TRBJ2-2

CDR3 protein: CASSLQPGANQPQHF
CDR3 DNA: TGTGCCAGCAGCCTGCAACCAGGGGCCAATCAGCCCCAGCATTTT
clone size: -
D gene: -
V gene: TRBV7-6
J gene: TRBJ1-5

CDR3 protein: CASTLVGGFSGNTIYF
CDR3 DNA: TGTGCCAGCACCTTAGTGGGAGGGTTCTCTGGAAACACCATATATTTT
clone size: -
D gene: -
V gene: TRBV11-2
J gene: TRBJ1-3

CDR3 protein: CAWDHAGVGNEQFF
CDR3 DNA: TGTGCCTGGGACCACGCGGGAGTGGGGAATGAGCAGTTCTTC
clone size: -
D gene: TRBD2
V gene: TRBV30
J gene: TRBJ2-1

CDR3 protein: CASSLSSRRKFF
CDR3 DNA: TGTGCCAGCAGCCTGAGCAGCAGGAGGAAGTTCTTC
clone size: -
D gene: -
V gene: TRBV7-3
J gene: TRBJ2-1

CDR3 protein: CATSGDRGFQPQHF
CDR3 DNA: TGTGCCACCTCCGGGGACAGGGGGTTTCAGCCCCAGCATTTT
clone size: -
D gene: TRBD1
V gene: TRBV18
J gene: TRBJ1-5

CDR3 protein: CASSLAQGGNTGELFF
CDR3 DNA: TGTGCCAGCAGCTTGGCCCAGGGGGGGAACACCGGGGAGCTGTTTTTT
clone size: -
D gene: -
V gene: TRBV5-4
J gene: TRBJ2-2

CDR3 protein: CASSDLGQGSEKLFF
CDR3 DNA: TGTGCCAGCAGTGATCTGGGACAGGGGAGTGAAAAACTGTTTTTT
clone size: once
D gene: TRBD1
V gene: TRBV2
J gene: TRBJ1-4

CDR3 protein: CATSRDRGGSTEAFF
CDR3 DNA: TGTGCCACCAGCAGAGATAGGGGGGGTAGCACTGAAGCTTTCTTT
clone size: many
D gene: -
V gene: TRBV15
J gene: TRBJ1-1

CDR3 protein: CASSWRRPVWHEQYF
CDR3 DNA: TGCGCCAGCAGCTGGCGGCGCCCTGTGTGGCACGAGCAGTACTTC
clone size: -
D gene: -
V gene: TRBV5-1
J gene: TRBJ2-7

CDR3 protein: CASSYGLVTSGELFF
CDR3 DNA: TGTGCCAGCAGCTATGGACTAGTTACGTCCGGGGAGCTGTTTTTT
clone size: -
D gene: TRBD2
V gene: TRBV5-4
J gene: TRBJ2-2

CDR3 protein: CASSPTMNTEAFF
CDR3 DNA: TGTGCCAGCAGCCCTACTATGAACACTGAAGCTTTCTTT
clone size: -
D gene: -
V gene: TRBV6-5
J gene: TRBJ1-1

CDR3 protein: CASSLSGRTYEQYF
CDR3 DNA: TGTGCCAGCAGCCTTAGCGGACGCACCTACGAGCAGTACTTC
clone size: -
D gene: -
V gene: TRBV7-2
J gene: TRBJ2-7

CDR3 protein: CASSLILVAGGTTDTQYF
CDR3 DNA: TGTGCCAGCAGCTTAATACTTGTGGCGGGAGGGACCACAGATACGCAGTATTTT
clone size: -
D gene: TRBD2
V gene: TRBV7-6
J gene: TRBJ2-3